A single sample is the source of the 16 T cell receptor beta chains below, sequenced in a study of CD8 T cells in ankylosing spondylitis (TCRdb year 2017). Library prep was done by 5' RACE. These reads were obtained on an Illumina HiSeq 2500. TCRdb trimmed public reads at Q25 via fastp, called clones via MiXCR and kept in-frame beta chains. Rows matching on CDR3 protein sequence are summarized as one entry with the most common DNA and genes. Counted in this sample were 220,000 or so distinct CDR3 sequences; 10% to 13% of them appeared once. The ten most abundant clones make up around a fifth of the sample. Sequencing was done on a sample of blood, either unsorted or a sorted T cell fraction (not recorded which). These receptors all come from a male donor with ankylosing spondylitis or in good health (not recorded which).

This clonotype was detected ten times or more. The CDR3 nucleotides read TGTGCCAGCACGGGAGAGCAGATGGGGAATTCACCCCTCCACTTT. Its translation is CASTGEQMGNSPLHF. This chain joins TRBV6-1 and TRBJ1-6; D unclear. Germline V CDR1 and CDR2: MNHNS, SASEGT. This CDR3 contains 15 residues. With 7 bases removed from V and 7 bases from J, the gap between germline ends came to 17 bases.

The chain has TRBV24-1 and TRBJ2-1; TRBD1 matches 8 bases. Germline V gene data show CDR1 as KGHDR and CDR2 as SFDVKD. Trimming took 3 bases from V and 5 from J; bases not matched to a gene: 5. The CDR3 is 15 amino acids. CDR3 residues: CATSDPGQAHNEQFF. CDR3 in DNA: TGTGCCACCAGTGATCCGGGACAGGCTCACAATGAGCAGTTCTTC.

The genes are TRBV12-3 or TRBV12-4 and TRBJ2-3, with TRBD2 matching 9 bases. This CDR3 comprises 16 residues. J gave up 6 bases and V 6 bases, and 13 bases lay outside the gene matches. CDR3 loop: CASRTLAGQISDTQYF. The CDR3 nucleotides read TGTGCCAGCAGGACACTAGCGGGTCAGATCAGTGATACGCAGTATTTT.

This clonotype came up many times. The gene calls are TRBV7-2 and TRBJ1-2; 7 bases line up with TRBD1. From germline, CDR1 is SGHTA and CDR2 FQGNSA. There are 14 residues in the CDR3. V dropped 5 bases and J dropped 4; count of bases not matched to a gene: 7. CDR3 residues: CASSPEGQIYGYTF. The CDR3 nucleotides read TGTGCCAGCAGCCCAGAGGGACAGATCTATGGCTACACCTTC. Combining the CDR3 with reference TRBV7-2 and TRBJ1-2 gives the whole variable domain GAGVSQSPSNKVTEKGKDVELRCDPISGHTALYWYRQSLGQGLEFLIYFQGNSAPDKSGLPSDRFSAERTGGSVSTLTIQRTQQEDSAVYLCASSPEGQIYGYTFGSGTRLTVV.

There are many counts of this clonotype. The CDR3 DNA reads as TGTGCCAGCAGCTTAAAGGGGGCAGAGACCCAGTACTTC. As protein: CASSLKGAETQYF. V gene TRBV7-2 combines with J gene TRBJ2-5, with 7 bases lining up with TRBD1. The junction had 1 base not matched to a gene; V was cut back by 2 bases and J by 4 bases. Germline CDR1 and CDR2: SGHTA and FQGNSA. The CDR3 runs 13 residues. The entire variable domain, with the rest obtained from reference TRBV7-2 and TRBJ2-5, is as follows: GAGVSQSPSNKVTEKGKDVELRCDPISGHTALYWYRQSLGQGLEFLIYFQGNSAPDKSGLPSDRFSAERTGGSVSTLTIQRTQQEDSAVYLCASSLKGAETQYFGPGTRLLVL.

This clonotype was recorded many times. The rearrangement joins TRBV7-2 to TRBJ1-2, with 7 bases fitting TRBD1. This CDR3 comprises 15 residues. V shed 1 base and J 8 bases; nucleotides not matched to a gene: 10. Germline V lookup: CDR1 SGHTA, CDR2 FQGNSA. The CDR3 coding sequence is TGTGCCAGCAGCTTAGGAGGGGGCGCTCAGTGGGGCTACACCTTC. This codes for CASSLGGGAQWGYTF.

This clonotype was seen ten or more times. CDR3 sequence (DNA): TGTGCCAGCAGTCCCGACAGGGATACGACTGAAGCTTTCTTT. It encodes CASSPDRDTTEAFF. The J gene is TRBJ1-1, the V gene TRBV12-3 or TRBV12-4; 7 nucleotides line up with TRBD1. V was pared by 5 bases and J by 5 bases, with 8 bases of the junction left unmatched. The length of the CDR3 is 14 residues.

This chain connects TRBV13 to TRBJ2-5; either TRBD1 or TRBD2 may fit D (5 bases each). The CDR3 has 15 amino acids. In germline, CDR1 is PRHDT, CDR2 FYEKMQ (reference sequence). The V end was cut by 5 bases, the J end by 5 bases, with 18 bases between. Here the CDR3 DNA reads TGTGCCAGCAGCCTCGGGGCTAAAGGCGGGGAGACCCAGTACTTC. It translates to CASSLGAKGGETQYF.

This clonotype was observed at least ten times. J is TRBJ2-5 and V is TRBV7-2; D is uncertain. Germline assignment: CDR1 SGHTA and CDR2 FQGNSA. Trimming removed 6 bases from V and 5 bases from J, with 10 bases in between. The CDR3 spans 12 residues. The CDR3 loop is CASSRFRETQYF. As DNA, the CDR3 is TGTGCCAGCAGTCGATTCCGGGAGACCCAGTACTTC.

This clonotype was counted many times. The chain couples TRBV21-1 to TRBJ1-6. TRBV21-1 is designated a pseudogene. This CDR3 is 15 amino acids long. This CDR3 is CASSKVRLGDSPLHF. The CDR3 coding sequence is TGTGCCAGCAGCAAAGTACGCCTAGGCGATTCACCCCTCCACTTT.

The chain has TRBV18 and TRBJ2-3, with 8 bases lining up with TRBD1. V shed 0 bases, J shed 1 base, and the junction held 0 bases outside the gene matches. This CDR3 comprises 15 residues. Germline values: CDR1 KGHSH, CDR2 LQKENI. Written as DNA, the CDR3 is TGTGCCAGCTCACCACCGGGACAGGGCACAGATACGCAGTATTTT. Translated: CASSPPGQGTDTQYF.

About this clonotype itself: One junction end disagrees with the germline gene, perhaps due to a read error. This chain connects TRBV7-2 to TRBJ1-4; D call uncertain. The length of the CDR3 is 14 residues. From germline, CDR1 is SGHTA and CDR2 FQGNSA. The CDR3 protein is CASSIGGTNEKPFF. In DNA form, the CDR3 reads TGTGCCAGCAGCATAGGTGGAACTAATGAAAAACCGTTTTTT.

This clonotype was detected many times. The rearrangement uses TRBV5-5 and TRBJ1-6, with TRBD1 matching over 8 bases. Germline CDR1 and CDR2: SGHKS and YYEKEE (reference sequence). The CDR3 extends over 15 amino acids. Trimming removed 0 bases from V and 10 bases from J; junction bases left unmatched: 6. Here the CDR3 reads CASSLAGQGTSPLHF. The DNA for the CDR3 is TGTGCCAGCAGCTTGGCAGGACAGGGAACGTCACCCCTCCACTTT.

This clonotype was counted between two and nine times. The chain recombines TRBV5-1 with TRBJ1-4, with D possibly TRBD1 on 5 matching bases. Germline values: CDR1 SGHRS, CDR2 YFSETQ. This CDR3 spans 13 amino acids. Trimming pared 4 bases from V and 4 bases from J, leaving 8 bases between. The CDR3 is CASSTGGNEKLFF. The CDR3 nucleotides are TGCGCCAGCAGCACGGGGGGTAATGAAAAACTGTTTTTT.

This clonotype was counted a few times. This chain links TRBV5-1 with TRBJ2-3; D may be TRBD1 (6 bases). From germline, CDR1 is SGHRS and CDR2 YFSETQ. V lost 4 bases to trimming and J lost 0 bases, with 12 bases between them. The CDR3 has 15 amino acids. CDR3 bases: TGCGCCAGCAGCCCCGGGACACTCAGCACAGATACGCAGTATTTT. Its translation: CASSPGTLSTDTQYF.

This clonotype appeared a few times. V is TRBV20-1 and J is TRBJ1-5; unclear D gene. From germline, CDR1 is DFQATT and CDR2 SNEGSKA (reference sequence). Trimming removed 6 bases from V and 0 bases from J, with 12 bases in between. CDR3 size: 14 residues. Here the CDR3 DNA reads TGCAGTGCCCTCCCACTAGATAGCAATCAGCCCCAGCATTTT. Translated, it gives CSALPLDSNQPQHF.